A single T cell receptor (beta chain) is shown here with its context. The antigen is undetermined. The CDR3 consists of 16 residues. Germline lookup yields CDR1 SEHNR and CDR2 FQNEAQ (reference sequence). The data stem from a study of CXCR3-negative and CXCR3-positive naive CD8 T cells. In preparing the TRB cDNA libraries, 5' RACE with UMI labels was used. TCRdb derives one entry per CDR3 protein from the 5' RACE reads, leaving out DNA. This specimen shows around 160,000 distinct CDR3 sequences; the ten leading clones hold approximately 0.27%. The study's findings and limits: CXCR3-negative and CXCR3-positive naive cells shared comparable TRBV-TRBJ usage, but memory cells did not. CXCR3-positive naive cells carried more hydrophobic TRB CDR3s than CXCR3-negative ones. Similarly elevated diversity marked both naive subsets, with memory CD8+ cells showing far lower diversity. Upon cryopreservation, CXCR3 expression partially decreased, and most assays used fresh PBMCs.

This sequence originates from a human donor in good health. Some clones in this sample may be carry-over from other donors' samples. J is TRBJ1-1 and V is TRBV7-9; TCRdb's D call of TRBD1 is untestable without DNA. The sequenced sample consisted of naive CXCR3+ CD8+ T cells from blood. This sample's subset: CD45RO-CCR7+CD27+CD95- naive CD8+ T cells expressing CXCR3 (TNR3+). The CDR3 here is CASSYTVGVPWAEAFF.